This T cell receptor (beta chain) was recorded in a study of CXCR4 blockade with PD-1 therapy in pancreatic cancer. With V trimmed by 1 base and J by 0 bases, 5 bases remained unmatched. The CDR3 extends over 17 amino acids. Germline CDR1 is LNHNV and CDR2 is YYDKDF (reference sequence). Generated by immunoSEQ multiplex PCR, the TCRdb table keeps only in-frame clones and is missing some. The top ten clones hold 13% to 15% of a sample with about 4,800 clones, around 62% of them seen once. Study-level points and caveats: Tumors were clonally expanded, mean around 0.14 versus 0.05 in healthy blood.

This clone is a singleton in its sample. Its target is unknown. This chain connects TRBV15 to TRBJ1-4; 7 nucleotides agree with TRBD1. The specimen was tumor tissue. The receptor was derived from a human donor with pancreatic ductal adenocarcinoma. CDR3 DNA sequence: TGTGCCACCAGCAGAGGTTTGGGGACAGCAACTAATGAAAAACTGTTTTTT. It encodes CATSRGLGTATNEKLFF.